This T cell receptor (beta chain) is drawn from a study of T cells of healthy individuals. Via MiXCR, TCRdb re-called the 5' RACE reads, giving one row per CDR3 protein. This sample yields approximately 58,000 distinct CDR3 sequences, of which roughly 14% are seen a single time; 15% to 20% belongs to the top ten. The CDR3 consists of 13 residues. Germline assignment: CDR1 SGHVS and CDR2 FQNEAQ. V was clipped by 5 bases and J by 4 bases, with 10 bases between them. The sequence was collected from a human donor in good health. The chain employs TRBV7-8 and TRBJ2-3; D might be TRBD2 (5 bases). The CDR3 here is CASSILLADTQYF. The CDR3 DNA sequence: TGTGCCAGCAGCATCCTACTAGCAGATACGCAGTATTTT.